The subject of this entry is one TCR beta chain. Its target antigen remains unknown. Per-nucleotide qualities are absent, and no much larger clonotype sits a single base away. From its cysteine to its phenylalanine, the CDR3 spans 14 amino acids. CDR3 DNA is the only sequence kept; it has 42 bases, read in frame from the first base. The germline V gene encodes CDR1 LNHDA and CDR2 SQIVND (reference sequence). Deletion took 6 bases off V and 8 bases off J, with a span of 19 bases between the germline ends. TCRbeta CDR3 regions were amplified from genomic DNA by means of the immunoSEQ Assay, a bias-controlled multiplex PCR. The study's own analysis went as follows. The number of nucleated cells in each sample was estimated by amplification of reference gene primers within the assay. To quantify the absolute abundance of each unique TCRbeta CDR3 rearrangement, sequence reads were collapsed and filtered. Productive Simpson clonality was computed per sample as the square root of Simpson's diversity index over productive rearrangements. TCRdb stores this immuneACCESS table with in-frame sequences only. Part of the clones is absent; in the studies checked, under half of the shortfall reflects unresolved V genes, and no reason is known for the rest. V and J calls and clone size are as listed in that table; D and trimming were resolved from the DNA. The sample includes about 270,000 clones, with around 85% observed a single time. The ten largest make up 4.1% of the sample.

The collaborating institutions used their own protocols to collect whole blood in K2EDTA tubes. For TCRbeta analysis, collaborators shipped samples in one of three forms: frozen whole blood, isolated PBMCs, or DNA extracted from either of those sample types. The data are from a study of blood T cell repertoires in COVID-19 (dated by TCRdb to 2018 to 2020). Notes on the research overall: Samples from collaborators originated in the United States, Italy and Spain and spanned both the acute and convalescent phases of COVID-19. The material from the prospective study consisted of cDNA or gDNA derived from T cells, B-cell-depleted T cells, or PBMCs. Deeply sampled blood TCRbeta repertoires from subjects exposed to, actively infected with, or recovered from COVID-19 were included in the dataset. A freely available public database, intended as a resource for researchers studying the immune response to SARS-CoV-2, is where the repertoires were released. Samples were obtained from the ongoing ImmuneRACE study (first 160 participants) and from 1,200 or so subjects provided by 6 global collaborators. The sample metadata nearly always contained a de-identified subject ID, COVID-19 status, age in years and sex. Where available, HLA class I and class II types were taken from metadata supplied by the sample provider and were not determined by assay-based typing.

Beyond this particular receptor, the publication reports: The amount of clinical and demographic metadata varied by source and participant and was provided uncurated.

The sequence links TRBV19 to TRBJ2-5; the D gene is perhaps TRBD1, from 5 matching bases. Material for sequencing was peripheral blood. The receptor comes from a woman aged 50 to 65 with active or convalescent COVID-19. The CDR3 in this case is CASRADIYQGTQYF. The DNA sequence is TGTGCCAGTAGGGCGGACATTTACCAAGGAACCCAGTACTTC.